The table lists the clone carrying this TCR beta chain with a few counts. This record belongs to a study of blood T cell repertoires in COVID-19. Looking at the study overall: Sites across the United States, Italy and Spain contributed samples from acute and convalescent COVID-19.

Clones were sequenced by immunoSEQ multiplex PCR, and TCRdb holds only the in-frame ones, with some missing. The sample records 140,000 to 150,000 clones, roughly 84% being singletons. Patients of the Seattle cohort, enrolled during active infection, were followed longitudinally. This CDR3 is 16 amino acids long. CDR1 is LGHDT, CDR2 YNNKEL, per germline (reference sequence). V was trimmed by 1 base and J by 4 bases, leaving 17 bases between them. The clonotype comes from a man aged 25 to 40 with COVID-19, enrolled during active disease. Sequencing input: peripheral blood. The rearrangement joins TRBV3-1 (or the pseudogene TRBV3-2) to TRBJ2-7; TRBD2 might be the D (6 bases). The CDR3 coding sequence is TGTGCCAGCAGCCAAGCCCGGGGACTGGGCCAGTACGAGCAGTACTTC. It yields the protein CASSQARGLGQYEQYF.